The clone carrying this T cell receptor (beta chain) was counted between two and nine times. Antigen unknown. These data come from a study of beta chain features in type 1 diabetes. Overall study: Age, gender and cell yields were similar between patients and healthy donors. Study-wide findings and caveats: VDJ junctions from patients with type 1 diabetes contained fewer insertions and more deletions. People with Type 1 diabetes carried modestly yet significantly shorter TCRB CDR3s in all four CD4+ subsets.

Germline CDR1 SGHAT, CDR2 FQNNGV. The CDR3 loop spans 13 amino acids. V lost 3 bases and J lost 4; bases outside the gene matches: 1. The study reverse transcribed the entire isolated RNA, so it sequenced expressed TCRB transcripts. Sequencing used immunoSEQ multiplex PCR; TCRdb keeps in-frame clones, though not all of them. This table has 37,000 or so clones, 49% appearing once. This receptor was obtained from a woman younger than 30 in good health. J is TRBJ2-3 and V is TRBV11-2, with TRBD1 matching 7 bases. Sequencing input: central memory CD4+ T cells from blood. CDR3 bases: TGTGCCAGCAGCTTCACAGGGGCAGATACGCAGTATTTT. Translated, it gives CASSFTGADTQYF. The variable domain in full, completed from reference TRBV11-2 and TRBJ2-3, reads EAGVAQSPRYKIIEKRQSVAFWCNPISGHATLYWYQQILGQGPKLLIQFQNNGVVDDSQLPKDRFSAERLKGVDSTLKIQPAKLEDSAVYLCASSFTGADTQYFGPGTRLTVL.